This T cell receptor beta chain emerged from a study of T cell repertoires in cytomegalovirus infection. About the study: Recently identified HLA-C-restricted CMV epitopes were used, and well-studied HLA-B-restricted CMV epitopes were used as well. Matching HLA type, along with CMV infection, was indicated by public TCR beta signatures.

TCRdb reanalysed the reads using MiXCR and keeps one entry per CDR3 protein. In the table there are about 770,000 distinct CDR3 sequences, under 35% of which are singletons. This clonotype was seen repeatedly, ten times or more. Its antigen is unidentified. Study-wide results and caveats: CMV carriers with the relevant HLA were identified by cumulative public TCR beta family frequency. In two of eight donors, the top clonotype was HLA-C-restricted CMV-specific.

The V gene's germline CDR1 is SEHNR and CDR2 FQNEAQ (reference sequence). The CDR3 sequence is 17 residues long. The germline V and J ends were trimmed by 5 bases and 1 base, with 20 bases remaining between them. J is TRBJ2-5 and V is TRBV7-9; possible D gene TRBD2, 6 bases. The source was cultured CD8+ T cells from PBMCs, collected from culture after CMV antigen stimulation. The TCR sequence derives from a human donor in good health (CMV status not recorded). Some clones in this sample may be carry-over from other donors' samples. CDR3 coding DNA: TGTGCCAGCAGCCAAAAGGAGGGGCTTTGGGTCCAAGAGACCCAGTACTTC. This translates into CASSQKEGLWVQETQYF.